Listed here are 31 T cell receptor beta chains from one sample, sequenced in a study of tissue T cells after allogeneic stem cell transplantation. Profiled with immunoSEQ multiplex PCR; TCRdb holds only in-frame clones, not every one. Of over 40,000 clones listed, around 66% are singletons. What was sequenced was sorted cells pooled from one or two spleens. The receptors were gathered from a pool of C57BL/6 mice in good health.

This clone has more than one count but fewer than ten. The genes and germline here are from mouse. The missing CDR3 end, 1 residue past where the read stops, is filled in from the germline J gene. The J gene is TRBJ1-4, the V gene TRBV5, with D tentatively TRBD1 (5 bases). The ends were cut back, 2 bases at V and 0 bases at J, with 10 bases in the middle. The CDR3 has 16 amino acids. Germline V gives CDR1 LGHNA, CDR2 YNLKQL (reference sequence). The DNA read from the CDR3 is TGTGCCAGCAGCCAAACGACAGAAATTTCCAACGAAAGATTATTT. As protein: CASSQTTEISNERLF. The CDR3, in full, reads CASSQTTEISNERLFF.

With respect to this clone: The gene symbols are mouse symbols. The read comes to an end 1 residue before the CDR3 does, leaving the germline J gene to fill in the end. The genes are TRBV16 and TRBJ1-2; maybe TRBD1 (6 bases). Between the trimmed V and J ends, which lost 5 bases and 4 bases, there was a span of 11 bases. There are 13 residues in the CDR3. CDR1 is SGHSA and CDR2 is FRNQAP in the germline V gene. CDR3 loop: CASSGRGGSDYTF. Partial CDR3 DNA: TGTGCAAGCAGCGGCAGGGGTGGCTCCGACTACACC.

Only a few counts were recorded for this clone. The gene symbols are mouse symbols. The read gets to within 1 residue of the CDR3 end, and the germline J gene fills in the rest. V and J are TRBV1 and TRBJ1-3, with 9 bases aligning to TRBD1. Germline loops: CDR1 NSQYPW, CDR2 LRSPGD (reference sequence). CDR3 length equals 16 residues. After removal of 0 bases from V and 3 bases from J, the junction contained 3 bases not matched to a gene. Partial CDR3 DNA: TGCACCTGCAGTGCAGATCGGACAGGGGATGGAAATACGCTCTAT. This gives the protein CTCSADRTGDGNTLY. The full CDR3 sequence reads CTCSADRTGDGNTLYF.

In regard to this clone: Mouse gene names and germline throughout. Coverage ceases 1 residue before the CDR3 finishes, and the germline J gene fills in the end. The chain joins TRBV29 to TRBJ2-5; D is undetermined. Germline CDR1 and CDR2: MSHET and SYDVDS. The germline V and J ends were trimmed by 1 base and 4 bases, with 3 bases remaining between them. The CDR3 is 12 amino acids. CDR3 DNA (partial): TGTGCTAGCAGTTTATGGGAAGACACCCAGTAC. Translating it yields CASSLWEDTQY. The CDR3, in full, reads CASSLWEDTQYF.

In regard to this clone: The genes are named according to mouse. Incomplete CDR3 DNA: TGTGCCAGCAGTGAACAGTCCAACGAAAGATTATTT. Its protein is CASSEQSNERLF. The entire CDR3 protein is CASSEQSNERLFF. The chain uses TRBV15 and TRBJ1-4, with no clear D. The sequence runs out 1 residue before the end of the CDR3; the remainder is reconstructed from the germline J gene. The germline gives CDR1 SGHND, CDR2 FRSKSL. The CDR3 is made up of 13 amino acids. Trimming cost V 5 bases and J 2 bases, with 6 bases left between them.

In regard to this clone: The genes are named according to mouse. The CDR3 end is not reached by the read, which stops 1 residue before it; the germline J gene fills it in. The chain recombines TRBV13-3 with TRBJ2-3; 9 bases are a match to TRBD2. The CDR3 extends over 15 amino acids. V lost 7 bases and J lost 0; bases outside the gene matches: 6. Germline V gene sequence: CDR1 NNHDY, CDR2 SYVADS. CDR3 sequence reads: CASSRLGVSAETLYF. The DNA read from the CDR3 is TGTGCCAGCTCCCGACTGGGGGTTAGTGCAGAAACGCTGTAT.

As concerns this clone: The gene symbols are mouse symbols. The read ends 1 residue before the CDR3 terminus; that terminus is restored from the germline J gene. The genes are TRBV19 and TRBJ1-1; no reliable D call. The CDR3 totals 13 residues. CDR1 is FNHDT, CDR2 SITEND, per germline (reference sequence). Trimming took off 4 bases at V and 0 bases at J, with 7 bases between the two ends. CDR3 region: CASSRIANTEVFF. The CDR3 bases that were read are TGTGCCAGCAGTCGAATTGCAAACACAGAAGTCTTC. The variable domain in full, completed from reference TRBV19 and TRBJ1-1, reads GGIITQTPKFLIGQEGQKLTLKCQQNFNHDTMYWYRQDSGKGLRLIYYSITENDLQKGDLSEGYDASREKKSSFSLTVTSAQKNEMAVFLCASSRIANTEVFFGKGTRLTVV.

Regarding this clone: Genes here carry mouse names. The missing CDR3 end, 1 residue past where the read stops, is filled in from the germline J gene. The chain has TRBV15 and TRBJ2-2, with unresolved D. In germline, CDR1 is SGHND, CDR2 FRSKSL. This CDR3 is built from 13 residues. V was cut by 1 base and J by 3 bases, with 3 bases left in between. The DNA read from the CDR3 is TGTGCCAGCAGTTTAGGGGACACCGGGCAGCTCTAC. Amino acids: CASSLGDTGQLY. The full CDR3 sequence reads CASSLGDTGQLYF. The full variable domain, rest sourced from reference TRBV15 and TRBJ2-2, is DAGVTQTPRHEVAEKGQTIILKCEPVSGHNDLFWYRQTKIQGLELLSYFRSKSLMEDGGAFKDRFKAEMLNSSFSTLKIQPTEPKDSAVYLCASSLGDTGQLYFGEGSKLTVL.

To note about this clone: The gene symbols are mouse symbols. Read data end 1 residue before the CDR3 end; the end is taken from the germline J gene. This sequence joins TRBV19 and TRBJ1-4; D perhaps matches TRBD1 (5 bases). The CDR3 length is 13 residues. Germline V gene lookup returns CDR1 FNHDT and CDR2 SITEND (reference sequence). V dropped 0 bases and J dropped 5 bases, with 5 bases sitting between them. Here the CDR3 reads CASSIAGNERLFF. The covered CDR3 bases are TGTGCCAGCAGTATAGCAGGGAACGAAAGATTATTT. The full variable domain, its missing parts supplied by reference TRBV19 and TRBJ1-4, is GGIITQTPKFLIGQEGQKLTLKCQQNFNHDTMYWYRQDSGKGLRLIYYSITENDLQKGDLSEGYDASREKKSSFSLTVTSAQKNEMAVFLCASSIAGNERLFFGHGTKLSVL.

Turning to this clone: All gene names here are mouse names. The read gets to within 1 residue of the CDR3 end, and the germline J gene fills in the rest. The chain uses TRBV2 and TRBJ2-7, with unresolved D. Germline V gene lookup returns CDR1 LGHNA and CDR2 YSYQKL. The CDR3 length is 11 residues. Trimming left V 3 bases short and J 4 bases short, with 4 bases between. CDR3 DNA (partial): TGTGCCAGCAGCCATGAATATGAACAGTAC. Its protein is CASSHEYEQY. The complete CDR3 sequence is CASSHEYEQYF.

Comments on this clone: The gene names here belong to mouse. The CDR3 bases that were read are TGTGCCAGCGGGAGACAGGGCCTCACAGAAGTCTTC. It is translated as CASGRQGLTEVF. The entire CDR3 protein reads CASGRQGLTEVFF. The chain links TRBV13-2 to TRBJ1-1, with TRBD1 matching 7 bases. The sequence runs out 1 residue before the end of the CDR3; the remainder is reconstructed from the germline J gene. V shed 5 bases and J 4 bases; nucleotides not matched to a gene: 5. This CDR3 is 13 amino acids long. Germline lookup yields CDR1 NNHNN and CDR2 SYGAGS (reference sequence).

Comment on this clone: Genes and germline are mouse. The CDR3 spells CASSLDWGSNTGQLYF. Partial CDR3 DNA: TGTGCAAGCAGCTTGGACTGGGGGTCAAACACCGGGCAGCTCTAC. The chain is built from TRBV16 and TRBJ2-2; 10 nucleotides align to TRBD2. The sequenced fragment ends 1 residue before the CDR3 boundary, so the rest is inferred from the germline J gene. Trimming removed 3 bases from V and 0 bases from J; junction bases left unmatched: 1. The CDR3 has 16 amino acids. CDR1 is SGHSA, CDR2 FRNQAP, per germline.

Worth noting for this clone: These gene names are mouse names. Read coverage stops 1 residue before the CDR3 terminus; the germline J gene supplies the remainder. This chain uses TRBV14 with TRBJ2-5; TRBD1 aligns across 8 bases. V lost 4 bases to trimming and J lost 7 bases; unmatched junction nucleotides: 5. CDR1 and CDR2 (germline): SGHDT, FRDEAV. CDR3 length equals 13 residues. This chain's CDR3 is CASSPGGANTQYF. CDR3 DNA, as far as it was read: TGTGCCAGCAGTCCAGGGGGCGCGAACACCCAGTAC.

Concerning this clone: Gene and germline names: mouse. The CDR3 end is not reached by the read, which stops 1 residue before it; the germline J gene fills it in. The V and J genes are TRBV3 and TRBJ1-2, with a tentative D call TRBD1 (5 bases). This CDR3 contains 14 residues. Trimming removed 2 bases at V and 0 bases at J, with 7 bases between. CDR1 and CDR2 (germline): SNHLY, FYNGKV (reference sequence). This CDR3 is CASSLRQSNSDYTF. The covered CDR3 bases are TGTGCCAGCAGCTTAAGACAGTCAAACTCCGACTACACC.

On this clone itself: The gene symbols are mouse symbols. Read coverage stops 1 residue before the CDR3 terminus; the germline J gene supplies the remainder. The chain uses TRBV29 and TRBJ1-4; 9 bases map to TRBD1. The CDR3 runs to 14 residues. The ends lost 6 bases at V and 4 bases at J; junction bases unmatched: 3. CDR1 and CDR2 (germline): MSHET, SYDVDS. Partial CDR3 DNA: TGTGCTAGCAGGGACAGGGGTGGCAACGAAAGATTATTT. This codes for CASRDRGGNERLF. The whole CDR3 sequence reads CASRDRGGNERLFF.

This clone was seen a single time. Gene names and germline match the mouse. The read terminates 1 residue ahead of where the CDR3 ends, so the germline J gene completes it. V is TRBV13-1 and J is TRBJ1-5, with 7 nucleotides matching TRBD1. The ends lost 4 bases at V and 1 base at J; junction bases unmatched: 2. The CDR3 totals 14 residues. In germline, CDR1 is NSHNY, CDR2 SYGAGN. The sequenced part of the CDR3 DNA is TGTGCCAGCAGTCCGGGACAGAACAACCAGGCTCCGCTT. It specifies CASSPGQNNQAPL. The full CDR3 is CASSPGQNNQAPLF.

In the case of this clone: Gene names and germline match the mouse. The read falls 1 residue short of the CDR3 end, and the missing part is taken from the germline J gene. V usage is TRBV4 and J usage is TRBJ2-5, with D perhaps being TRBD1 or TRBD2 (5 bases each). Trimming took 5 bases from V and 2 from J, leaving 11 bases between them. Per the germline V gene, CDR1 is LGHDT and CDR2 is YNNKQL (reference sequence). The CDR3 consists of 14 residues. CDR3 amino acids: CASSPPGVQDTQYF. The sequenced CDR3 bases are TGTGCCAGCAGCCCCCCGGGGGTCCAAGACACCCAGTAC.

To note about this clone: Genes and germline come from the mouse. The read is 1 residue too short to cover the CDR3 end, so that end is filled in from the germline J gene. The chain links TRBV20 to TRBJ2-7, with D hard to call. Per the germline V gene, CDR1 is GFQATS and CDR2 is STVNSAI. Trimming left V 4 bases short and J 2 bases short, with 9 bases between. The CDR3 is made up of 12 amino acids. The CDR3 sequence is CGATHRTYEQYF. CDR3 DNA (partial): TGTGGTGCTACTCACAGAACCTATGAACAGTAC.

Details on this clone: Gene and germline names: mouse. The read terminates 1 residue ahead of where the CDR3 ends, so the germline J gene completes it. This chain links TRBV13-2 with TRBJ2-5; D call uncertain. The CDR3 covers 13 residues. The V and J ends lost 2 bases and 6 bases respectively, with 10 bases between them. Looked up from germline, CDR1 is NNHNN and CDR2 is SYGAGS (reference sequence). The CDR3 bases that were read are TGTGCCAGCGGTGAGGGCTTCCGGGACACCCAGTAC. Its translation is CASGEGFRDTQY. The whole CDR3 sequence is CASGEGFRDTQYF.

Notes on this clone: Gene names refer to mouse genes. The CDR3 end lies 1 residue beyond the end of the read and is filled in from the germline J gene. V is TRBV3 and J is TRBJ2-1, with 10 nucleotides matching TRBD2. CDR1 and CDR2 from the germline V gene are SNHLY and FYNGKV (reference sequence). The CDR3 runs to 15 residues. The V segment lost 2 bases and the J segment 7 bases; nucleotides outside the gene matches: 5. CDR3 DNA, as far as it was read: TGTGCCAGCAGCTTACTGGGGGGGCGCGGGGCTGAGCAGTTC. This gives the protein CASSLLGGRGAEQF. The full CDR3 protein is CASSLLGGRGAEQFF.

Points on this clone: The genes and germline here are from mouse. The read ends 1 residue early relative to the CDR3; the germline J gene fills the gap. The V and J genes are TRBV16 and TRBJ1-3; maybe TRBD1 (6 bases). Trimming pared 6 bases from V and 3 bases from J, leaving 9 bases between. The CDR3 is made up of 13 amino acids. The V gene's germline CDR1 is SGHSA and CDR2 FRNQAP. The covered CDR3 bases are TGTGCAAGCAGTCCAGGGGTTGGAAATACGCTCTAT. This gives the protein CASSPGVGNTLY. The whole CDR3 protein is CASSPGVGNTLYF.

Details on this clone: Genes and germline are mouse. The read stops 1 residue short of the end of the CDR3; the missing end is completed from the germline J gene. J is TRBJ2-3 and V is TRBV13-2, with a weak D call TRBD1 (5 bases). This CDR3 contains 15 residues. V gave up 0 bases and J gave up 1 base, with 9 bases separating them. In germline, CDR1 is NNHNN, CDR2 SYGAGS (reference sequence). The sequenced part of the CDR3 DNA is TGTGCCAGCGGTGATGCGGACACTGGTGCAGAAACGCTGTAT. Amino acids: CASGDADTGAETLY. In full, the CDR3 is CASGDADTGAETLYF.

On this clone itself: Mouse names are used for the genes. CDR3 loop: CASSREPGGHSDYTF. The part of the CDR3 DNA that was read is TGTGCTAGCAGTAGAGAACCAGGGGGCCACTCCGACTACACC. J is TRBJ1-2 and V is TRBV17, with TRBD1 identical over 8 bases. Read data end 1 residue before the CDR3 end; the end is taken from the germline J gene. V dropped 0 bases and J dropped 3; count of bases not matched to a gene: 3. Germline values: CDR1 MNHDT, CDR2 YYDKIL. The CDR3 spans 15 residues.

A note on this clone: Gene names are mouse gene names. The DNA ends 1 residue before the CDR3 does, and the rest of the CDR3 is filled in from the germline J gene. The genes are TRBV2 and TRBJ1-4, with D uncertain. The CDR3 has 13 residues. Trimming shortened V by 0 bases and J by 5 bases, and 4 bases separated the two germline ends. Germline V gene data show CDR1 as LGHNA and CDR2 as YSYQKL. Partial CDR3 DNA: TGTGCCAGCAGCCAAGACAGGAACGAAAGATTATTT. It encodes CASSQDRNERLF. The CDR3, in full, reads CASSQDRNERLFF.

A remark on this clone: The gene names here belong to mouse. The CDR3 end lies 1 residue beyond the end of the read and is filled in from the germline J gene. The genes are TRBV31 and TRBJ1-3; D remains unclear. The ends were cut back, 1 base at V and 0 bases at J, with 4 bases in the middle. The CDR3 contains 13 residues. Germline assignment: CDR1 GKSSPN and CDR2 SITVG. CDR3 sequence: CAWSQGSGNTLYF. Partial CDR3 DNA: TGTGCCTGGAGTCAGGGTTCTGGAAATACGCTCTAT.

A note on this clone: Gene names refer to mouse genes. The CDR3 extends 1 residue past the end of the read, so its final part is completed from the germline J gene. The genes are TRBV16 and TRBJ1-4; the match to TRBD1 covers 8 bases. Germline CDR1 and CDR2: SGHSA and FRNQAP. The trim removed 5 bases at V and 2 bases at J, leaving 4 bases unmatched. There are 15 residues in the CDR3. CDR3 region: CASSPTGGSNERLFF. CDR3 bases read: TGTGCAAGCAGCCCTACAGGGGGGTCCAACGAAAGATTATTT.

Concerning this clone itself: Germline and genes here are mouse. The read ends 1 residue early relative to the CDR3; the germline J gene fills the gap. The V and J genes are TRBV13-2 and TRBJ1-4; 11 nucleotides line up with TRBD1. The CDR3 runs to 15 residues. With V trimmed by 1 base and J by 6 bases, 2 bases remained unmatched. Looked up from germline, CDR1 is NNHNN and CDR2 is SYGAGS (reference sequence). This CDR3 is CASGDRGQGDERLFF. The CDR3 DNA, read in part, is TGTGCCAGCGGTGATAGGGGACAGGGGGACGAAAGATTATTT.

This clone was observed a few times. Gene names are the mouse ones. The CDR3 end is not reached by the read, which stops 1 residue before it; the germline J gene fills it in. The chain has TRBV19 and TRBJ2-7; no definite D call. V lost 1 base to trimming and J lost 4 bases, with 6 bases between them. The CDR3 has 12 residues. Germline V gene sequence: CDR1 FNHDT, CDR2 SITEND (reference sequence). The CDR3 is CASSIPSYEQYF. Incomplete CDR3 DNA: TGTGCCAGCAGTATACCCAGTTATGAACAGTAC.

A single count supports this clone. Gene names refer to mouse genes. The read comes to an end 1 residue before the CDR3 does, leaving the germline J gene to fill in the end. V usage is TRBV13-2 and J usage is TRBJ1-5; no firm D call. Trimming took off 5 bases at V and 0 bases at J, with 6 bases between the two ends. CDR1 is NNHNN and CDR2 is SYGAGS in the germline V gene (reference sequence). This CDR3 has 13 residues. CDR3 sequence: CASGTTNNQAPLF. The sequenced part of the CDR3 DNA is TGTGCCAGCGGGACAACTAACAACCAGGCTCCGCTT.

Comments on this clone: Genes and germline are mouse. CDR3 sequence reads: CASSQGLGEDTQYF. The part of the CDR3 DNA that was read is TGTGCCAGCAGCCAAGGACTGGGGGAAGACACCCAGTAC. The chain couples TRBV5 to TRBJ2-5; TRBD2 agrees at 9 bases. The read ends 1 residue shy of where the CDR3 ends; the end is completed using the germline J gene. With 1 base clipped from V and 4 bases from J, the junction kept 0 bases outside the gene matches. The CDR3 sequence is 14 residues long. Germline lookup yields CDR1 LGHNA and CDR2 YNLKQL (reference sequence).

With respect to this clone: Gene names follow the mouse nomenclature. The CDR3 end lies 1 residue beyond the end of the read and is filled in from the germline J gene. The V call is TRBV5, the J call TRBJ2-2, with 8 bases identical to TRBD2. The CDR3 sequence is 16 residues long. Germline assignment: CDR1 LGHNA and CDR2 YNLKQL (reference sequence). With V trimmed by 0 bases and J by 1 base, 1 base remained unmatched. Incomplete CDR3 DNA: TGTGCCAGCAGCCAAGACTGGGGGGAAAACACCGGGCAGCTCTAC. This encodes CASSQDWGENTGQLY. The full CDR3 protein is CASSQDWGENTGQLYF.